The rows below give T cell receptor beta chains drawn from one sample of a study of blood T cell repertoires in COVID-19. Only in-frame clones appear in the TCRdb table, and some are missing; sequencing was by immunoSEQ multiplex PCR. Among roughly 120,000 clones listed, about 91% were seen once. The specimen sequenced was peripheral blood. The receptors originated from a woman aged 45-60 years with active or convalescent COVID-19. Each CDR3 is given with its conserved first and last residue. The D gene is left open where the match is weak. Not all rows give a size; the values are once, few, many and, for expanded clones, a class.

clone size	D gene	V gene	J gene	CDR3 DNA	CDR3 protein
-	TRBD1	TRBV9	TRBJ2-1	TGTGCCAGCAGCGTAGGAGTACCCGGGACAGGGGGATACAATGAGCAGTTCTTC	CASSVGVPGTGGYNEQFF
-	TRBD1	TRBV2	TRBJ2-1	TGTGCCAGCGGAGGGACAGGGTCGTTGAATGAGCAGTTCTTC	CASGGTGSLNEQFF
-	-	TRBV4-3	TRBJ1-4	TGCGCCAGCAGCCAAGCAGTGAGTGGGCCTACTAATGAAAAACTGTTTTTT	CASSQAVSGPTNEKLFF
-	-	TRBV6-1	TRBJ1-4	TGTGCCAGCAGTGAAGCGAACGGGTTTCGTGAAAAACTGTTTTTT	CASSEANGFREKLFF
-	TRBD1	TRBV5-1	TRBJ1-2	TGCGCCAGCAGCTTGGGGGGACAGGACAATGGCTACACCTTC	CASSLGGQDNGYTF
-	-	TRBV7-9	TRBJ2-5	TGTGCCAGCAGCTTAGGCTATGCGCCAGACAAAGAGACCCAGTACTTC	CASSLGYAPDKETQYF
-	TRBD1	TRBV6-4	TRBJ1-3	TGTGCCAGAGCGGGACAGGATGAATATACTGGAAACACCATATATTTT	CARAGQDEYTGNTIYF
-	TRBD2	TRBV19	TRBJ2-1	TGTGCCAGTAGTATAGGGGGGGGAAATGAGCAGTTCTTC	CASSIGGGNEQFF
few	-	TRBV7-2	TRBJ1-3	TGTGCCAGCAGCTTAAATCCTCCCGGCTCTGGAAACACCATATATTTT	CASSLNPPGSGNTIYF
-	-	TRBV9	TRBJ1-1	TGTGCCAGCAGCGCCGGTGGACAGCCGAACACTGAAGCTTTCTTT	CASSAGGQPNTEAFF
-	-	TRBV21-1	TRBJ2-1	TGTGCCAGCAAGTTCCCGGGACAGGCGCCCGAGCAGTTCTTC	CASKFPGQAPEQFF
-	-	TRBV20-1	TRBJ2-7	TGCAGTGCTAGTCGAGGCTTCGACGAGCAGTACTTC	CSASRGFDEQYF
-	-	TRBV19	TRBJ2-1	TGTGCCAGTAGTATTCGATTCCTTTTAGGGGCACCCTACAATGAGCAGTTCTTC	CASSIRFLLGAPYNEQFF
-	-	TRBV6-5	TRBJ1-4	TGTGCCAGCAGTTACTCTCCGGGAGGCAAGGAAAAACTGTTTTTT	CASSYSPGGKEKLFF
few	TRBD2	TRBV29-1	TRBJ2-3	TGCAGCGTTAAGGGACTAGCGGAAGGGGCAGATACGCAGTATTTT	CSVKGLAEGADTQYF
-	-	TRBV2	TRBJ2-5	TGTGCCAGCAGCCAGGAATTGAAAGAGACCCAGTACTTC	CASSQELKETQYF
once	-	TRBV30	TRBJ1-2	TGTGCCTGGGTCCTAGGTCATGGCTACACCTTC	CAWVLGHGYTF
-	TRBD2	TRBV2	TRBJ2-5	TGTGCCAGCATTGGCTTAGGACTAGCGGGAGAGGTCCAGTACTTC	CASIGLGLAGEVQYF
-	-	TRBV7-9	TRBJ2-3	TGTGCCAGCAGAGCTAGCACAGATACGCAGTATTTT	CASRASTDTQYF
-	TRBD1	TRBV27	TRBJ2-3	TGTGCCAGCAGTTGGGGACAGGGAATCGATACGCAGTATTTT	CASSWGQGIDTQYF
-	TRBD1	TRBV30	TRBJ1-2	TGTGCCTGGAGGGGCCAGACAGGGGTACATGGCTACACCTTC	CAWRGQTGVHGYTF
-	TRBD2	TRBV5-4	TRBJ2-5	TGTGCCAGCAGCCCCACCGGGGGGTACCAAGAGACCCAGTACTTC	CASSPTGGYQETQYF
-	-	TRBV6-1	TRBJ2-5	TGTGCCAGCCTTTCAGTTCAAGAGACCCAGTACTTC	CASLSVQETQYF
-	-	TRBV5-1	TRBJ2-3	TGCGCCAGCGGGGCGGCTTCTAGCACAGATACGCAGTATTTT	CASGAASSTDTQYF
-	TRBD1	TRBV3-1/TRBV3-2	TRBJ1-1	TGTGCCAGCAGCCAAGAGATGGGACAGGGGGCGAACACTGAAGCTTTCTTT	CASSQEMGQGANTEAFF
-	-	TRBV5-6	TRBJ2-2	TGTGCCAGCAGCCTTGCCCGGGGTCGGGGCACCGGGGAGCTGTTTTTT	CASSLARGRGTGELFF
-	-	TRBV3-1/TRBV3-2	TRBJ1-2	TGTGCCAGCAGCCAAGATCCCAGTTATGGCTACACCTTC	CASSQDPSYGYTF
-	TRBD1	TRBV4-3	TRBJ1-3	TGCGCCAGCAGCCCACAGGGGGCAGAAACTTCTGGAAACACCATATATTTT	CASSPQGAETSGNTIYF
-	-	TRBV20-1	TRBJ2-1	TGCAGTGCTAGTCGGGCTAGGGGAGGTTACAATGAGCAGTTCTTC	CSASRARGGYNEQFF
-	TRBD1	TRBV28	TRBJ2-5	TGTGCCAGCAGTTTCGGGACAGGCCAAAAAGAGACCCAGTACTTC	CASSFGTGQKETQYF
-	-	TRBV7-2	TRBJ1-1	TGTGCCAGCAGCAGACAGGAGAACACTGAAGCTTTCTTT	CASSRQENTEAFF